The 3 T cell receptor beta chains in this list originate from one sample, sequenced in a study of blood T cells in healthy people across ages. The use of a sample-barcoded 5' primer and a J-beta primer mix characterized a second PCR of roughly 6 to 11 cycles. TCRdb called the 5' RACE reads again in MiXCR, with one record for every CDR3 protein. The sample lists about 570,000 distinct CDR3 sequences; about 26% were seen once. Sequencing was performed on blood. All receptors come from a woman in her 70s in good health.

Here the CDR3 DNA reads TGTGCTAGTGGGACACATAAAAGGAGCTCTGGAAACACCATATATTTT. It specifies CASGTHKRSSGNTIYF. The chain uses TRBV12-5 and TRBJ1-3; no clear D gene. CDR1 and CDR2 (germline): LGHNT, FRNRAP. This CDR3 contains 16 residues. Trimming cost V 6 bases and J 0 bases, with 15 bases left between them.

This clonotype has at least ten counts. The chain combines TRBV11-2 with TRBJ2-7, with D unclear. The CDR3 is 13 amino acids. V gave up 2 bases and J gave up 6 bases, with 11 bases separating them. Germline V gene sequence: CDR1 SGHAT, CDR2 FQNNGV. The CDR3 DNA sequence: TGTGCCAGCAGCTTAATCCTGGGGATCGAGCAGTACTTC. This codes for CASSLILGIEQYF.

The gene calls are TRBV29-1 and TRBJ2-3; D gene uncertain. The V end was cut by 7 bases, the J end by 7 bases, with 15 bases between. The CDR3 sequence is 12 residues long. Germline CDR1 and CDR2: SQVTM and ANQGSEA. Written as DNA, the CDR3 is TGCAGCGATCGGACGGAGCGCCATACGCAGTATTTT. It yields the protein CSDRTERHTQYF.